This T cell receptor (beta chain) came from a study of blood T cells in healthy people across ages. This CDR3 contains 15 residues. Germline V gene sequence: CDR1 DFQATT, CDR2 SNEGSKA (reference sequence). This clonotype was picked up a small number of times. They isolated at least 6 million PBMCs from each sample. A second roughly 6 to 12 cycle PCR used barcoded and J-beta primers. TCRdb itself ran the 5' RACE reads through MiXCR, one entry per CDR3 protein. Of hundreds of thousands of distinct CDR3 sequences in the sample, approximately 25% were seen once. Another study also made use of these data, one on T cells of mothers and their children. Per that study: All donors were healthy and Caucasian; they were a few mothers and their six children.

This chain links TRBV20-1 with TRBJ2-5; perhaps D is TRBD1 or TRBD2 (5 bases each). The last part of the DNA fits TRBJ2-7 better; the J call may be wrong. Input material: blood. The origin of this receptor is a boy aged 10-17 years in good health. The CDR3, as DNA: TGCAGTGCTAGAATTCTGGGGGTAGGGCCGATCGAGCAGTACTTC. Protein: CSARILGVGPIEQYF.